A selection of T cell receptor beta chains follows, all from one sample in a study of shared clonotypes between healthy human individuals. Clones were read by immunoSEQ multiplex PCR, and TCRdb kept only the in-frame ones, dropping some. The sample holds about 680,000 clones; around four fifths are singletons and the top ten take more than 1.5%. The sequenced material came from memory CD4+ T cells sorted from blood. These receptors were collected from a woman aged 25-40 years in good health. CDR3s include the opening cysteine and the closing phenylalanine or tryptophan. D genes are given only for firm matches. Only part of the rows carry a size: once, few, many, or a class if the clone is expanded.

D	V	J	size	DNA	CDR3
-	TRBV21-1	TRBJ2-7	few	TGTGCCAGCAGCAACTTTGGACAGGGGGTCTACGAGCAGTACTTC	CASSNFGQGVYEQYF
-	TRBV1	TRBJ2-1	once	TGCACCAGCAGCCTTTACCGAACGGCTAGCGGGATCTGCAATGAGCAGTTCTTC	CTSSLYRTASGICNEQFF
-	TRBV28	TRBJ1-5	few	TGTGCCAGCAGGAGGCTTGTGGGGAATCAGCCCCAGCATTTT	CASRRLVGNQPQHF
-	TRBV11-2	TRBJ1-1	-	TGTGCCAAAGTCGAAGCTTTCTTT	CAKVEAFF
-	TRBV7-9	TRBJ2-7	few	TGTGCCAGCAGCTTGGGTGTAGCGAGGGGCTACGAGCAGTACTTC	CASSLGVARGYEQYF
-	TRBV5-4	TRBJ2-7	-	TGTGCCAGCAGCCCGGGACCACAGAGGGGGCAGTACTTC	CASSPGPQRGQYF
-	TRBV5-1	TRBJ1-2	-	TGCGCCAGCAGCTTGGGGTCGGTAGACTATGGCTACACCTTC	CASSLGSVDYGYTF
-	TRBV19	TRBJ2-1	-	TGTGCCAGTGGCGTTTCGAATGAGCAGTTCTTC	CASGVSNEQFF
-	TRBV5-1	TRBJ1-1	-	TGCGCCAGCAGGCAGACAGGAACCCCCTCTACTGAAGCTTTCTTT	CASRQTGTPSTEAFF
TRBD2	TRBV5-1	TRBJ2-3	-	TGCGCCAGCAGCCCGGGTAGCGGGAGAGCCGATACGCAGTATTTT	CASSPGSGRADTQYF